The 24 T cell receptor beta chains below all came from one sample that was sequenced in a study of shared clonotypes between healthy human individuals (TCRdb year 2020). The library came from the immunoSEQ multiplex PCR assay. The table was pulled from immuneACCESS by TCRdb, which kept in-frame rearrangements only. Such tables lose some clones; where checked, under half of the loss comes from unresolved V genes, and the rest has no known cause. Counted in this sample were some 1,600,000 clones; approximately 98% of them appeared once. 0.4% to 0.45% of the sample is held by the ten biggest clonotypes. Sequenced sample: naive CD4+ T cells sorted from blood. According to the study, the label for this sample's cell subset or site signals: CD45RA+ positively selected. The receptor set was obtained from a man aged 30-40 years in good health.

This chain joins TRBV28 and TRBJ2-7; D is ambiguous. This CDR3 has 14 residues. CDR1 MDHEN and CDR2 SYDVKM come from the germline V gene. V gave up 10 bases and J gave up 2 bases, with 18 bases separating them. The CDR3 loop is CAISPPHSAYEQYF. The CDR3, as DNA: TGTGCCATCTCTCCCCCACACTCAGCCTACGAGCAGTACTTC.

The genes are TRBV19 and TRBJ2-7; 7 bases line up with TRBD2. J lost 5 bases, V lost 5 bases, and 6 bases had no gene match. The CDR3 is 13 amino acids. Germline V gene lookup returns CDR1 LNHDA and CDR2 SQIVND (reference sequence). As DNA, the CDR3 is TGTGCCAGTAGTGTGCTAGCGGAAGACGAGCAGTACTTC. It codes for CASSVLAEDEQYF.

The chain joins TRBV29-1 to TRBJ2-1; D might be TRBD2 (6 bases). Per the germline V gene, CDR1 is SQVTM and CDR2 is ANQGSEA. V dropped 3 bases and J dropped 6 bases, with 9 bases sitting between them. This CDR3 comprises 12 residues. The CDR3 region is CSVDTSPNEQFF. The CDR3, as DNA: TGCAGCGTTGATACTAGCCCCAATGAGCAGTTCTTC.

V usage is TRBV10-3 and J usage is TRBJ1-5; weak D call: TRBD1 (5 bases). Germline CDR1 is ENHRY and CDR2 is SYGVKD. Trimming stripped 4 bases from V and 4 bases from J, with 8 bases between. The CDR3 is made up of 13 amino acids. The CDR3 loop is CAISGDGNQPQHF. Here the CDR3 DNA reads TGTGCCATCAGTGGGGACGGAAATCAGCCCCAGCATTTT.

The chain combines TRBV4-3 with TRBJ2-7; D call uncertain. Germline V gene sequence: CDR1 LGHNA, CDR2 YSLEER. V lost 4 bases to trimming and J lost 2 bases, with 9 bases between them. CDR3 length: 13 residues. The CDR3 DNA follows: TGCGCCAGCAGCCCCCGGCATACCTACGAGCAGTACTTC. Its translation: CASSPRHTYEQYF.

Comments on this clone: Compared with germline, one end of the junction differs, possibly owing to a read error. The CDR3 is CDWGRPGASGANVLTF. The DNA of the CDR3 is TGCGATTGGGGGCGGCCGGGCGCCTCTGGGGCCAACGTCCTGACTTTC. This chain joins TRBV18 and TRBJ2-6, with D possibly TRBD1 on 6 matching bases. Germline V gene lookup returns CDR1 KGHSH and CDR2 LQKENI. The CDR3 is 16 amino acids.

Here the CDR3 reads CATALRANTGELFF. The CDR3 DNA sequence: TGTGCCACAGCCCTCCGAGCGAACACCGGGGAGCTGTTTTTT. The V gene is TRBV14, the J gene TRBJ2-2; unclear D gene. The germline V gene has CDR1 SGHDN and CDR2 FVKESK. This CDR3 region has 14 residues. Between the trimmed V and J ends, which lost 10 bases and 0 bases, there was a span of 12 bases.

J is TRBJ2-7 and V is TRBV9, with TRBD2 identical over 9 bases. The CDR3 runs to 14 residues. Germline CDR1 is SGDLS and CDR2 is YYNGEE. The trim removed 5 bases at V and 5 bases at J, leaving 8 bases unmatched. The chain's CDR3 is CASSGSGSLNEQYF. CDR3 in DNA: TGTGCCAGCAGTGGTAGCGGGAGCTTGAACGAGCAGTACTTC.

V usage is TRBV2 and J usage is TRBJ1-5; 7 bases are a match to TRBD1. With 6 bases clipped from V and 1 base from J, the junction kept 6 bases outside the gene matches. Germline V gives CDR1 SNHLY, CDR2 FYNNEI. CDR3 length: 15 amino acids. The CDR3 coding sequence is TGTGCCAGCAGAGAGACAGGGCCCAGCAATCAGCCCCAGCATTTT. It yields the protein CASRETGPSNQPQHF.

The gene calls are TRBV6-4 and TRBJ2-2; 10 bases are shared with TRBD2. The CDR3 sequence is 18 residues long. With V trimmed by 3 bases and J by 3 bases, 10 bases remained unmatched. Germline-derived CDR1 and CDR2 are MRHNA and SNTAGT. CDR3 DNA: TGTGCCAGCAGTGAAGATGGGACTAGCGCCTCGCACACCGGGGAGCTGTTTTTT. Residues: CASSEDGTSASHTGELFF.

CDR3 in amino acids: CASSIKSASATGELFF. The CDR3 coding sequence is TGTGCCAGTAGTATTAAGTCGGCTAGCGCTACCGGGGAGCTGTTTTTT. This chain uses TRBV19 with TRBJ2-2; tentatively, D is TRBD2 (6 bases). CDR1 is LNHDA, CDR2 SQIVND, per germline (reference sequence). The V end was cut by 3 bases, the J end by 5 bases, with 16 bases between. The CDR3 length is 16 residues. Full variable domain (rest looked up from reference TRBV19 and TRBJ2-2): DGGITQSPKYLFRKEGQNVTLSCEQNLNHDAMYWYRQDPGQGLRLIYYSQIVNDFQKGDIAEGYSVSREKKESFPLTVTSAQKNPTAFYLCASSIKSASATGELFFGEGSRLTVL.

With regard to this clone: Other DNA sequences in the same sample also yield this CDR3. V usage is TRBV18 and J usage is TRBJ2-5; TRBD2 might be the D (5 bases). CDR1 and CDR2 (germline): KGHSH, LQKENI. Deletions cut 2 bases from V and 1 base from J, with 5 bases between. The CDR3 is made up of 13 amino acids. In DNA form, the CDR3 reads TGTGCCAGCTCACCAGCGGGCCAAGAGACCCAGTACTTC. Protein sequence: CASSPAGQETQYF. Using reference TRBV18 and TRBJ2-5 for the parts outside the CDR3, the full variable domain is NAGVMQNPRHLVRRRGQEARLRCSPMKGHSHVYWYRQLPEEGLKFMVYLQKENIIDESGMPKERFSAEFPKEGPSILRIQQVVRGDSAAYFCASSPAGQETQYFGPGTRLLVL.

Concerning this clone: Other DNA sequences within the sample encode an identical CDR3. The gene calls are TRBV5-1 and TRBJ2-7; no clear D gene. CDR1 is SGHRS and CDR2 is YFSETQ in the germline V gene. CDR3 size: 13 residues. Trimming pared 0 bases from V and 4 bases from J, leaving 8 bases between. The CDR3 DNA reads as TGCGCCAGCAGCTTGGCCGGTAGGTACGAGCAGTACTTC. Translated, it gives CASSLAGRYEQYF.

This chain links TRBV10-3 with TRBJ2-1; D possibly corresponds to TRBD1 (5 bases). From germline, CDR1 is ENHRY and CDR2 SYGVKD. Between the trimmed V and J ends, which lost 3 bases and 5 bases, there was a span of 11 bases. The CDR3 loop spans 14 amino acids. The CDR3 loop reads CAISDVTDNNEQFF. The CDR3 nucleotides are TGTGCCATCAGTGACGTGACAGATAACAATGAGCAGTTCTTC.

The chain joins TRBV6-1 to TRBJ1-2; tentative D call: TRBD1 (5 bases). The CDR3 totals 13 residues. Germline CDR1 and CDR2: MNHNS and SASEGT. V shed 4 bases and J shed 9 bases, with 15 bases lying between them. The CDR3 DNA sequence: TGTGCCAGCAGTGTGGGTCCTGAGGGGAGCTACACCTTC. It codes for CASSVGPEGSYTF.

The sample holds one count of this clone. The J gene is TRBJ2-1, the V gene TRBV14; D may be TRBD2 (6 bases). The V end was cut by 1 base, the J end by 1 base, with 14 bases between. The CDR3 spans 17 residues. Germline lookup yields CDR1 SGHDN and CDR2 FVKESK. The CDR3, as DNA: TGTGCCAGCAGCCAAGCAGGGCCTAGCGAGTCCTACAATGAGCAGTTCTTC. Protein: CASSQAGPSESYNEQFF.

This clone appeared once. This chain joins TRBV11-1 and TRBJ2-1; 9 bases are shared with TRBD1. V trimming: 5 bases; J trimming: 3 bases; junction bases outside the gene matches: 8. CDR3 length equals 16 residues. CDR1 is SGHAT and CDR2 is FQDESV in the germline V gene (reference sequence). The CDR3, as DNA: TGTGCCAGCAGCCATTCACAGGGGGCTCACTACAATGAGCAGTTCTTC. This encodes CASSHSQGAHYNEQFF.

The gene calls are TRBV6-5 and TRBJ2-7; TRBD2 matches at 7 bases. Germline trimming cut 6 bases from V and 7 bases from J; bases unmatched to any gene: 6. Germline V gives CDR1 MNHEY, CDR2 SVGAGI. This CDR3 is 12 amino acids long. CDR3: CASRRESGEQYF. CDR3 DNA sequence: TGTGCCAGCAGGCGGGAGTCAGGGGAGCAGTACTTC.

The chain joins TRBV2 to TRBJ1-1, with TRBD1 as a possible D gene (5 bases). The CDR3 spans 13 residues. Per germline, CDR1 SNHLY and CDR2 FYNNEI. Trimming removed 5 bases from V and 1 base from J, with 8 bases in between. CDR3 sequence (DNA): TGTGCCAGCAGTTCTCAGGGGAACACTGAAGCTTTCTTT. This gives the protein CASSSQGNTEAFF. The complete variable domain, with remaining parts taken from reference TRBV2 and TRBJ1-1, reads EPEVTQTPSHQVTQMGQEVILRCVPISNHLYFYWYRQILGQKVEFLVSFYNNEISEKSEIFDDQFSVERPDGSNFTLKIRSTKLEDSAMYFCASSSQGNTEAFFGQGTRLTVV.

The chain is built from TRBV18 and TRBJ1-3, with D hard to call. CDR3 length: 14 residues. Trimming shortened V by 5 bases and J by 2 bases, and 10 bases separated the two germline ends. Germline values: CDR1 KGHSH, CDR2 LQKENI. CDR3 loop: CASSSSTTGNTIYF. The CDR3 coding sequence is TGTGCCAGCTCATCTTCTACCACTGGAAACACCATATATTTT.

The chain couples TRBV2 to TRBJ2-2, with 9 bases identical to TRBD1. V trimming: 7 bases; J trimming: 7 bases; junction bases outside the gene matches: 7. CDR1 is SNHLY, CDR2 FYNNEI, per germline. The CDR3 runs to 14 residues. The CDR3 coding sequence is TGTGCCAGCACCTGGGACAGGGTTGGCGGGGAGCTGTTTTTT. It specifies CASTWDRVGGELFF.

The chain links TRBV5-1 to TRBJ2-5, with D tentatively TRBD1 (6 bases). The CDR3 has 18 residues. The V and J ends lost 0 bases and 1 base respectively, with 19 bases between them. Germline CDR1 is SGHRS and CDR2 is YFSETQ. CDR3 loop: CASSLGPKLDRIQETQYF. In nucleotides, the CDR3 is TGCGCCAGCAGCTTGGGCCCGAAACTTGACAGGATCCAAGAGACCCAGTACTTC.

The chain couples TRBV7-2 to TRBJ1-5; D might be TRBD1 (5 bases). V dropped 2 bases and J dropped 5 bases, with 13 bases sitting between them. This CDR3 comprises 15 residues. Germline loops: CDR1 SGHTA, CDR2 FQGNSA. In nucleotides, the CDR3 is TGTGCCAGCAGCTTACTAAGGGGCTCCCATCAGCCCCAGCATTTT. Amino acids: CASSLLRGSHQPQHF.

The V gene is TRBV5-1, the J gene TRBJ2-7; D not resolved. V was cut by 0 bases and J by 2 bases, with 12 bases left in between. The CDR3 is 15 residues long. Germline V gene data show CDR1 as SGHRS and CDR2 as YFSETQ. The CDR3 DNA reads TGCGCCAGCAGCTTGGGGGGTAACCCTACCTACGAGCAGTACTTC. This sequence encodes CASSLGGNPTYEQYF.